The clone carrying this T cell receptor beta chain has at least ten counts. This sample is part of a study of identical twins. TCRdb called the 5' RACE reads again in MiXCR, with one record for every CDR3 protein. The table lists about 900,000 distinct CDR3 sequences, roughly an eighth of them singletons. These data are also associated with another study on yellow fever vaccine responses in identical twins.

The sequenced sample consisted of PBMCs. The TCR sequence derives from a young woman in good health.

The chain's CDR3 is CASSDQLAGGRNEQFF. The CDR3 nucleotides are TGCGCCAGCAGCGATCAGCTAGCGGGAGGTCGAAATGAGCAGTTCTTC. The rearrangement links TRBV5-1 to TRBJ2-1, with TRBD2 matching 11 bases. This CDR3 comprises 16 residues. V was clipped by 4 bases and J by 7 bases; unmatched bases: 10. Looked up from germline, CDR1 is SGHRS and CDR2 is YFSETQ.